Below, one TCR beta chain is given with its context. Its cognate antigen is unknown. The data are from a study of cytotoxic CD8 clonotypes in ibrutinib-treated CLL. The wider study: Median treatment time before response sampling was 12 months, range 6 to 36. Study-level points and caveats: Private clonotypes, not public ones, expanded at ibrutinib response. Elevated clonality accompanied ibrutinib response, with a return toward baseline values at progression.

Germline assignment: CDR1 SGHKS and CDR2 YYEKEE (reference sequence). The CDR3 is 14 amino acids. Losses at the gene ends were 4 bases for V and 3 bases for J; bases not matched to a gene: 4. Libraries were prepared by immunoSEQ multiplex PCR; TCRdb keeps only in-frame clonotypes and omits some of them. The table has 85,000 or so clones, 75% to 85% seen once. This receptor was taken from a human donor with chronic lymphocytic leukemia. The V call is TRBV5-5, the J call TRBJ1-2; TRBD1 agrees at 9 bases. The material sequenced was PBMCs, taken after 12 months of ibrutinib treatment. The CDR3 protein is CASSPQGADYGYTF. CDR3 DNA: TGTGCCAGCAGCCCACAGGGGGCGGACTATGGCTACACCTTC.